Each of the 25 T cell receptor beta chains below was sequenced from the same sample in a study of T cell clonotyping in hematopoietic cell transplantation. Only in-frame clones appear in the TCRdb table, and some are missing; sequencing was by immunoSEQ multiplex PCR. The repertoire holds about 70,000 clones, with 94% as singletons. Sequencing input: peripheral blood mononuclear cells. The origin of the receptors is a middle-aged man in good health. Some clones in this sample may be carry-over from other donors' samples.

The V gene is TRBV28, the J gene TRBJ1-4; D may be TRBD1 (5 bases). Germline loops: CDR1 MDHEN, CDR2 SYDVKM. There are 13 residues in the CDR3. V lost 7 bases and J lost 7, with 13 bases in between. The CDR3 DNA is TGTGCCAGCAAGGTGGGCAGGGCTGAAAAACTGTTTTTT. It is translated as CASKVGRAEKLFF.

The V call is TRBV14, the J call TRBJ1-1; D is undetermined. Between the trimmed V and J ends, which lost 1 base and 11 bases, there was a span of 8 bases. CDR3 length: 11 residues. Germline V lookup: CDR1 SGHDN, CDR2 FVKESK. The CDR3 protein is CASSQGLVAFF. As DNA, the CDR3 is TGTGCCAGCAGCCAAGGGTTAGTGGCTTTCTTT.

This clone was counted a single time. V gene TRBV5-1 combines with J gene TRBJ1-2, with 8 bases that match TRBD1. This CDR3 region has 16 residues. V lost 4 bases and J lost 4; bases outside the gene matches: 12. The V gene's germline CDR1 is SGHRS and CDR2 YFSETQ. The CDR3 is CASSLTTGDPSYGYTF. DNA of the CDR3: TGCGCCAGCAGCCTCACGACAGGGGATCCGAGCTATGGCTACACCTTC.

This sequence joins TRBV7-9 and TRBJ1-5; D perhaps matches TRBD1 (5 bases). The CDR3 runs to 12 residues. Germline CDR1 reads SEHNR; CDR2 reads FQNEAQ (reference sequence). Trimming removed 6 bases from V and 5 bases from J, with 8 bases in between. The CDR3 DNA reads TGTGCCAGCAGTTGGGGGGATCAGCCCCAGCATTTT. It encodes CASSWGDQPQHF.

The chain joins TRBV28 to TRBJ1-1, with D tentatively TRBD1 (6 bases). Germline loops: CDR1 MDHEN, CDR2 SYDVKM. Trimming cost V 6 bases and J 4 bases, with 18 bases left between them. This CDR3 contains 15 residues. The CDR3 region is CASSPGVTGSTEAFF. The CDR3, as DNA: TGTGCCAGCAGCCCTGGCGTGACAGGCTCCACTGAAGCTTTCTTT. Combining the CDR3 with reference TRBV28 and TRBJ1-1 gives the whole variable domain DVKVTQSSRYLVKRTGEKVFLECVQDMDHENMFWYRQDPGLGLRLIYFSYDVKMKEKGDIPEGYSVSREKKERFSLILESASTNQTSMYLCASSPGVTGSTEAFFGQGTRLTVV.

In this sample, this clone turned up once. This sequence joins TRBV28 and TRBJ1-5, with D hard to call. The ends were cut back, 1 base at V and 0 bases at J, with 7 bases in the middle. The germline V gene has CDR1 MDHEN and CDR2 SYDVKM. This CDR3 contains 15 residues. CDR3 region: CASSLSENSNQPQHF. CDR3 coding DNA: TGTGCCAGCAGTTTATCGGAGAATAGCAATCAGCCCCAGCATTTT.

This clone was observed a single time. The chain couples TRBV5-4 to TRBJ2-3, with 11 bases lining up with TRBD2. Germline trimming cut 3 bases from V and 4 bases from J; bases unmatched to any gene: 7. In germline, CDR1 is SGHNT, CDR2 YYREEE (reference sequence). The CDR3 extends over 16 amino acids. The DNA of the CDR3 is TGTGCCAGCAGCTCTTCTAGCGGGGGGCAATCAGATACGCAGTATTTT. Translating it yields CASSSSSGGQSDTQYF.

The genes are TRBV29-1 and TRBJ2-5; 7 nucleotides match TRBD1. The CDR3 is made up of 12 amino acids. Losses at the gene ends were 6 bases for V and 4 bases for J; bases not matched to a gene: 5. The V gene's germline CDR1 is SQVTM and CDR2 ANQGSEA. The DNA of the CDR3 is TGCAGCGTCTCGACAGGGAGAGAGACCCAGTACTTC. Translation gives CSVSTGRETQYF.

This chain links TRBV5-1 with TRBJ1-2; maybe TRBD1 (5 bases). CDR1 is SGHRS, CDR2 YFSETQ, per germline. V gave up 7 bases and J gave up 7 bases, with 11 bases separating them. The length of the CDR3 is 11 residues. CDR3 DNA sequence: TGCGCCAGCGGGGAGGGGTTTGGCTACACCTTC. As protein: CASGEGFGYTF.

The J gene is TRBJ2-4, the V gene TRBV19; D call uncertain. The CDR3 covers 16 residues. Germline V lookup: CDR1 LNHDA, CDR2 SQIVND (reference sequence). Trimming removed 3 bases from V and 0 bases from J, with 12 bases in between. CDR3 protein: CASSIKKPGAKNIQYF. The CDR3 bases are TGTGCCAGTAGTATCAAAAAGCCGGGAGCCAAAAACATTCAGTACTTC.

The chain combines TRBV5-6 with TRBJ1-5; tentatively, D is TRBD1 (5 bases). This CDR3 has 15 amino acids. Germline CDR1 and CDR2: SGHDT and YYEEEE. The V end lost 2 bases, the J end lost 4 bases, and 13 bases lay between the germline ends. CDR3 in DNA: TGTGCCAGCAGCTTATCGGGGGGGAGGAATCAGCCCCAGCATTTT. The encoded protein is CASSLSGGRNQPQHF.

This chain uses TRBV11-3 with TRBJ2-1; D not resolved. The CDR3 has 12 residues. Germline V gene sequence: CDR1 SGHNT, CDR2 YENEEA. Deletions cut 1 base from V and 5 bases from J, with 3 bases between. DNA of the CDR3: TGTGCCAGCAGCTTAGTTGACAATGAGCAGTTCTTC. Translation gives CASSLVDNEQFF.

The J gene is TRBJ2-5, the V gene TRBV28, with D perhaps assigned TRBD1 or TRBD2 (6 bases each). The CDR3 spans 14 residues. Trimming stripped 2 bases from V and 2 bases from J, with 9 bases between. Germline-derived CDR1 and CDR2 are MDHEN and SYDVKM. The CDR3 reads CASSLGGRQETQYF. The CDR3 DNA reads as TGTGCCAGCAGTTTAGGGGGGCGTCAAGAGACCCAGTACTTC.

The rearrangement joins TRBV20-1 to TRBJ1-1; D is perhaps TRBD1 (6 bases). Germline V gives CDR1 DFQATT, CDR2 SNEGSKA (reference sequence). V lost 6 bases and J 8 bases, leaving 10 bases between the germline ends. This CDR3 region has 10 residues. The CDR3, as DNA: TGCAGTGCCGGGGGCTCGGAAGCTTTCTTT. It encodes CSAGGSEAFF.

V and J are TRBV6-5 and TRBJ2-1; TRBD2 agrees at 7 bases. Trimming at V came to 0 bases and at J to 1 base, leaving 0 bases not matched to a gene. Germline V lookup: CDR1 MNHEY, CDR2 SVGAGI. This CDR3 comprises 15 residues. CDR3 sequence: CASSYSSGSYNEQFF. The CDR3 DNA sequence: TGTGCCAGCAGTTACTCTAGCGGGTCCTACAATGAGCAGTTCTTC.

The gene calls are TRBV27 and TRBJ1-6; D is uncertain. Germline CDR1 and CDR2: MNHEY and SMNVEV (reference sequence). The ends were cut back, 11 bases at V and 2 bases at J, with 7 bases in the middle. This CDR3 region has 12 residues. Here the CDR3 reads CAAGAYNSPLHF. The CDR3, as DNA: TGTGCCGCCGGCGCCTATAATTCACCCCTCCACTTT.

This chain links TRBV19 with TRBJ1-1; 9 bases align to TRBD1. The CDR3 sequence is 14 residues long. Germline V CDR1 and CDR2: LNHDA, SQIVND (reference sequence). The V segment lost 5 bases and the J segment 3 bases; nucleotides outside the gene matches: 4. The CDR3 DNA reads TGTGCCAGTAGTTCACAGGGGGCGTACACTGAAGCTTTCTTT. Translating gives CASSSQGAYTEAFF.

This rearrangement joins TRBV7-8 to TRBJ2-3; 12 nucleotides agree with TRBD2. Trimming took 1 base from V and 4 from J; bases not matched to a gene: 6. CDR3 size: 17 residues. Germline CDR1 is SGHVS and CDR2 is FQNEAQ. The CDR3, as DNA: TGTGCCAGCAGCTTAGGGAGGGGGACTAGCGGGTCAGATACGCAGTATTTT. It encodes CASSLGRGTSGSDTQYF.

CDR3 residues: CASSAPGGANYGYTF. CDR3 bases: TGTGCCAGTAGTGCTCCAGGGGGAGCTAACTATGGCTACACCTTC. The V and J genes are TRBV19 and TRBJ1-2; the match to TRBD1 covers 7 bases. The CDR3 extends over 15 amino acids. The germline V gene encodes CDR1 LNHDA and CDR2 SQIVND (reference sequence). With 5 bases clipped from V and 0 bases from J, the junction kept 6 bases outside the gene matches.

The chain combines TRBV4-3 with TRBJ2-7; 7 bases match TRBD2. Trimming at V came to 5 bases and at J to 4 bases, leaving 14 bases not matched to a gene. The CDR3 runs to 16 residues. The germline gives CDR1 LGHNA, CDR2 YSLEER. The CDR3 here is CASSTGVGGAVYEQYF. As DNA, the CDR3 is TGCGCCAGCAGCACGGGGGTGGGAGGGGCGGTATACGAGCAGTACTTC.

The chain carries TRBV25-1 and TRBJ2-5, with 7 bases aligning to TRBD2. This CDR3 has 12 amino acids. CDR1 and CDR2 (germline): MGHDK, SYGVNS. J gave up 13 bases and V 3 bases, and 8 bases lay outside the gene matches. The CDR3 region is CASSDRGTSVYF. The CDR3 nucleotides are TGTGCCAGCAGTGATCGTGGCACTAGCGTGTACTTC.

This chain joins TRBV7-6 and TRBJ2-1; TRBD2 matches at 8 bases. The CDR3 is 17 residues long. V trimming: 2 bases; J trimming: 0 bases; junction bases outside the gene matches: 6. From germline, CDR1 is SGHVS and CDR2 FNYEAQ. The CDR3 loop is CASSLTVAGGSYNEQFF. CDR3 DNA sequence: TGTGCCAGCAGCTTAACAGTGGCGGGAGGCTCCTACAATGAGCAGTTCTTC. The variable domain in full, with the rest retrieved from reference TRBV7-6 and TRBJ2-1, is GAGVSQSPRYKVTKRGQDVALRCDPISGHVSLYWYRQALGQGPEFLTYFNYEAQQDKSGLPNDRFSAERPEGSISTLTIQRTEQRDSAMYRCASSLTVAGGSYNEQFFGPGTRLTVL.

V usage is TRBV5-1 and J usage is TRBJ2-3; D remains ambiguous. CDR3 length: 14 residues. V dropped 7 bases and J dropped 1 base, with 13 bases sitting between them. Germline V lookup: CDR1 SGHRS, CDR2 YFSETQ. This CDR3 reads CASRRPGGTDTQYF. The CDR3 DNA reads as TGCGCCAGCCGAAGGCCCGGAGGCACAGATACGCAGTATTTT.

The CDR3: CASSLTTLNEQFF. DNA for the CDR3: TGTGCCAGCAGTCTAACTACCCTCAATGAGCAGTTCTTC. J is TRBJ2-1 and V is TRBV28; D remains unclear. In germline, CDR1 is MDHEN, CDR2 SYDVKM. Trimming left V 5 bases short and J 6 bases short, with 11 bases between. This CDR3 contains 13 residues. Full variable domain (outside the CDR3, taken from reference TRBV28 and TRBJ2-1): DVKVTQSSRYLVKRTGEKVFLECVQDMDHENMFWYRQDPGLGLRLIYFSYDVKMKEKGDIPEGYSVSREKKERFSLILESASTNQTSMYLCASSLTTLNEQFFGPGTRLTVL.

The chain has TRBV7-8 and TRBJ1-2, with 7 nucleotides matching TRBD1. Germline V gene data show CDR1 as SGHVS and CDR2 as FQNEAQ. With V trimmed by 4 bases and J by 4 bases, 6 bases remained unmatched. This CDR3 comprises 14 residues. In DNA form, the CDR3 reads TGTGCCAGCAGCTCGGGGGACAGCTTCTATGGCTACACCTTC. This codes for CASSSGDSFYGYTF.